Below are 32 T cell receptor beta chains sequenced from a single sample in a study of regulatory T cells in long-lasting Graves disease. As for time point: persistent/refractory GD, antithyroid drugs over 5 years with positive TRAb. The TCR library was prepared using RNA isolated from PBMCs. Relying on iRepertoire HTBI primers and Arm-PCR of CDR3 regions, the team built TCR beta libraries. Using its own MiXCR run on the multiplex PCR reads, TCRdb lists one record per CDR3 protein. The sample yields 400,000 to 600,000 distinct CDR3 sequences, roughly 21% seen once. The input for sequencing was peripheral blood mononuclear cells (PBMCs), taken when the disease was refractory, from a patient treated with antithyroid drugs. These receptors were collected from a female donor with Graves disease.

The rearrangement links TRBV7-3 to TRBJ1-1; possible D gene TRBD1, 5 bases. CDR1 and CDR2 from the germline V gene are SGHTA and FQGTGA. V lost 1 base, J lost 3 bases, and 9 bases lay in between. The CDR3 spans 14 residues. The CDR3 region is CASSLNWGDTEAFF. The DNA for the CDR3 is TGTGCCAGCAGCTTAAACTGGGGGGACACTGAAGCTTTCTTT.

This chain uses TRBV24-1 with TRBJ2-5; 9 bases match TRBD1. This CDR3 contains 15 residues. V trimming: 7 bases; J trimming: 5 bases; junction bases outside the gene matches: 10. Looked up from germline, CDR1 is KGHDR and CDR2 is SFDVKD. The CDR3 protein is CATSARDRVVETQYF. CDR3 nucleotides: TGTGCCACCAGCGCCCGGGACAGGGTGGTGGAGACCCAGTACTTC.

The CDR3 sequence: CAISESQDTQYF. The CDR3, as DNA: TGTGCCATCAGTGAGTCGCAAGATACGCAGTATTTT. V usage is TRBV10-3 and J usage is TRBJ2-3; D remains ambiguous. Trimming took 0 bases from V and 5 from J, leaving 3 bases between them. CDR1 and CDR2 from the germline V gene are ENHRY and SYGVKD. The CDR3 has 12 residues.

This clonotype was detected many times. This chain uses TRBV28 with TRBJ2-7; 7 nucleotides match TRBD2. Unmatched junction bases numbered 10, after V lost 5 bases and J lost 3 bases. Germline values: CDR1 MDHEN, CDR2 SYDVKM. The CDR3 is 15 amino acids. The CDR3 nucleotides read TGTGCCAGCAGTACCCCGGGGGGAGGGAACTACGAGCAGTACTTC. This sequence encodes CASSTPGGGNYEQYF.

The V gene is TRBV7-9, the J gene TRBJ2-7; 9 nucleotides align to TRBD1. J lost 9 bases, V lost 5 bases, and 17 bases had no gene match. The CDR3 is 16 residues long. The V gene's germline CDR1 is SEHNR and CDR2 FQNEAQ (reference sequence). The CDR3 here is CASSPPNYGDRVGQYF. The CDR3 region has the DNA TGTGCCAGCAGCCCGCCCAATTACGGGGACAGGGTAGGGCAGTACTTC. Full variable domain (remainder filled in from reference TRBV7-9 and TRBJ2-7): DTGVSQNPRHKITKRGQNVTFRCDPISEHNRLYWYRQTLGQGPEFLTYFQNEAQLEKSRLLSDRFSAERPKGSFSTLEIQRTEQGDSAMYLCASSPPNYGDRVGQYFGPGTRLTVT.

This clonotype occurred many times. The chain carries TRBV2 and TRBJ1-6, with D possibly being TRBD1 (5 bases). From germline, CDR1 is SNHLY and CDR2 FYNNEI. Deletions cut 6 bases from V and 7 bases from J, with 19 bases between. This CDR3 is built from 16 residues. The CDR3 DNA reads as TGTGCCAGCAGCGGATCCAGTGGGGGGAAAAATTCACCCCTCCACTTT. Translation gives CASSGSSGGKNSPLHF.

This clonotype was found many times. The chain's CDR3 is CATSDSTGTYEQYF. CDR3 sequence (DNA): TGTGCCACCAGTGATTCGACAGGGACCTACGAGCAGTACTTC. The chain joins TRBV24-1 to TRBJ2-7, with TRBD1 identical over 7 bases. V gave up 2 bases and J gave up 2 bases; unmatched junction bases: 2. The V gene's germline CDR1 is KGHDR and CDR2 SFDVKD. The CDR3 has 14 amino acids.

This clonotype came up many times. V is TRBV28 and J is TRBJ2-2, with D possibly being TRBD2 (6 bases). Germline V CDR1 and CDR2: MDHEN, SYDVKM. The CDR3 consists of 14 residues. The ends were cut back, 4 bases at V and 5 bases at J, with 11 bases in the middle. The CDR3 reads CASSSGGITGELFF. DNA of the CDR3: TGTGCCAGCAGTTCCGGGGGAATAACCGGGGAGCTGTTTTTT.

In its sample, this clonotype was seen many times. The V call is TRBV28, the J call TRBJ2-5; 7 positions agree with TRBD1. The V gene's germline CDR1 is MDHEN and CDR2 SYDVKM. This CDR3 is built from 15 residues. V shed 3 bases and J 3 bases; nucleotides not matched to a gene: 7. The CDR3 DNA follows: TGTGCCAGCAGTTTCCTAGGGGGCGACAAAGAGACCCAGTACTTC. This translates into CASSFLGGDKETQYF.

This clonotype was detected many times. The chain recombines TRBV15 with TRBJ2-5, with D possibly matching TRBD2 (5 bases). V was clipped by 0 bases and J by 2 bases, with 10 bases between them. There are 15 residues in the CDR3. Germline CDR1 LNHNV, CDR2 YYDKDF (reference sequence). The DNA of the CDR3 is TGTGCCACCAGCAGAGATCCGGGATCGCAAGAGACCCAGTACTTC. This encodes CATSRDPGSQETQYF.

This clonotype was counted many times. The V call is TRBV3-1, the J call TRBJ2-5; D perhaps matches TRBD1 (5 bases). Germline values: CDR1 LGHDT, CDR2 YNNKEL (reference sequence). The CDR3 loop spans 16 amino acids. Trimming took 0 bases from V and 2 from J, leaving 13 bases between them. The CDR3 region is CASSQDSSGAQETQYF. As DNA, the CDR3 is TGTGCCAGCAGCCAAGATAGCTCTGGGGCACAAGAGACCCAGTACTTC.

There are many counts of this clonotype. The chain links TRBV20-1 to TRBJ1-1, with 7 bases fitting TRBD1. CDR3 size: 14 residues. Germline V CDR1 and CDR2: DFQATT, SNEGSKA (reference sequence). V lost 6 bases, J lost 4 bases, and 11 bases stayed unmatched. CDR3 coding DNA: TGCAGTGCCTACAAGCGACAGGGAGGCACTGAAGCTTTCTTT. It codes for CSAYKRQGGTEAFF.

This clonotype has only a few counts. The chain has TRBV19 and TRBJ1-6; D gene uncertain. The CDR3 runs to 15 residues. Trimming shortened V by 5 bases and J by 6 bases, and 14 bases separated the two germline ends. Germline-derived CDR1 and CDR2 are LNHDA and SQIVND (reference sequence). Written as DNA, the CDR3 is TGTGCCAGTAGTCCACCCCCGGAGGGTAATTCACCCCTCCACTTT. It translates to CASSPPPEGNSPLHF. The variable domain in full, with the rest retrieved from reference TRBV19 and TRBJ1-6, is DGGITQSPKYLFRKEGQNVTLSCEQNLNHDAMYWYRQDPGQGLRLIYYSQIVNDFQKGDIAEGYSVSREKKESFPLTVTSAQKNPTAFYLCASSPPPEGNSPLHFGNGTRLTVT.

This clonotype was seen at least ten times. The chain has TRBV12-3 or TRBV12-4 and TRBJ1-2, with 8 nucleotides matching TRBD1. J gave up 7 bases and V 6 bases, and 4 bases lay outside the gene matches. The CDR3 is 12 residues long. CDR3 in DNA: TGTGCCAGCAGCCCAGGGGGCGGTGGCTACACCTTC. It yields the protein CASSPGGGGYTF.

The V and J genes are TRBV15 and TRBJ2-7; 13 positions agree with TRBD2. The CDR3 is 15 residues long. With V trimmed by 0 bases and J by 12 bases, 8 bases remained unmatched. Per germline, CDR1 LNHNV and CDR2 YYDKDF (reference sequence). The CDR3 is CATSREGLAGNGPYF. CDR3 nucleotides: TGTGCCACCAGCAGAGAGGGACTAGCGGGAAACGGGCCGTACTTC.

This clonotype has at least ten counts. The chain links TRBV2 to TRBJ1-1, with 10 positions matching TRBD1. The CDR3 loop spans 15 amino acids. Germline lookup yields CDR1 SNHLY and CDR2 FYNNEI. V was pared by 5 bases and J by 4 bases, with 7 bases of the junction left unmatched. CDR3 sequence: CASSLTGGLVTEAFF. For the CDR3, the DNA is TGTGCCAGCAGTTTGACAGGGGGCTTGGTCACTGAAGCTTTCTTT. Filled out from reference TRBV2 and TRBJ1-1, the complete variable domain reads EPEVTQTPSHQVTQMGQEVILRCVPISNHLYFYWYRQILGQKVEFLVSFYNNEISEKSEIFDDQFSVERPDGSNFTLKIRSTKLEDSAMYFCASSLTGGLVTEAFFGQGTRLTVV.

This clonotype appeared a few times. The gene calls are TRBV20-1 and TRBJ2-3, with TRBD2 identical over 12 bases. Looked up from germline, CDR1 is DFQATT and CDR2 is SNEGSKA (reference sequence). The ends lost 1 base at V and 1 base at J; junction bases unmatched: 3. This CDR3 spans 16 amino acids. This CDR3 reads CSARGGLAGRTDTQYF. CDR3 nucleotides: TGCAGTGCTAGAGGGGGACTAGCGGGTCGCACAGATACGCAGTATTTT.

The J gene is TRBJ2-2, the V gene TRBV5-1, with TRBD1 matching 8 bases. V was clipped by 0 bases and J by 3 bases; unmatched bases: 4. Germline V CDR1 and CDR2: SGHRS, YFSETQ. The CDR3 consists of 16 residues. The CDR3, as DNA: TGCGCCAGCAGCTTGGAGACACAGGGGGACACCGGGGAGCTGTTTTTT. It specifies CASSLETQGDTGELFF.

This clonotype was detected only a few times. This chain connects TRBV5-5 to TRBJ2-7; 10 bases align to TRBD1. This CDR3 comprises 18 residues. Germline-derived CDR1 and CDR2 are SGHKS and YYEKEE (reference sequence). Trimming at V came to 3 bases and at J to 1 base, leaving 13 bases not matched to a gene. This CDR3 reads CASSSPTGQGRSSYEQYF. The CDR3 coding sequence is TGTGCCAGCAGCTCACCTACGGGACAGGGGCGCAGTTCCTACGAGCAGTACTTC.

In its sample, this clonotype was seen a few times. The chain has TRBV20-1 and TRBJ1-2; TRBD1 agrees at 7 bases. The CDR3 sequence is 13 residues long. With V trimmed by 6 bases and J by 6 bases, 10 bases remained unmatched. Germline CDR1 is DFQATT and CDR2 is SNEGSKA (reference sequence). CDR3 in amino acids: CSAPSPGGDGYTF. The CDR3, as DNA: TGCAGTGCCCCTTCGCCAGGGGGGGATGGCTACACCTTC.

This clonotype was seen at least ten times. CDR3 in amino acids: CASSLRPGGTEAFF. The DNA for the CDR3 is TGTGCCAGCAGTCTACGACCGGGGGGGACTGAAGCTTTCTTT. The chain links TRBV12-3 or TRBV12-4 to TRBJ1-1, with D perhaps TRBD1 (5 bases). Trimming took off 5 bases at V and 5 bases at J, with 15 bases between the two ends. The length of the CDR3 is 14 residues.

The chain is built from TRBV28 and TRBJ2-7; 13 nucleotides align to TRBD2. V trimming: 6 bases; J trimming: 2 bases; junction bases outside the gene matches: 7. There are 16 residues in the CDR3. In germline, CDR1 is MDHEN, CDR2 SYDVKM. The CDR3 region is CASRRTSGGPPYEQYF. For the CDR3, the DNA is TGTGCCAGCAGGCGGACTAGCGGGGGCCCTCCCTACGAGCAGTACTTC.

This chain links TRBV9 with TRBJ2-7; no clear D gene. CDR1 and CDR2 from the germline V gene are SGDLS and YYNGEE. V was pared by 4 bases and J by 6 bases, with 14 bases between. CDR3 length: 13 residues. CDR3 sequence: CASSLSAGSEQYF. CDR3 nucleotides: TGTGCCAGCAGCCTCTCCGCAGGAAGCGAGCAGTACTTC.

This clonotype appeared many times. The chain uses TRBV28 and TRBJ1-6, with TRBD1 matching over 8 bases. Unmatched junction bases numbered 4, after V lost 6 bases and J lost 9 bases. The germline V gene encodes CDR1 MDHEN and CDR2 SYDVKM. This CDR3 region has 13 residues. CDR3 loop: CASSDRGGSPLHF. CDR3 nucleotides: TGTGCCAGCAGCGACAGGGGTGGTTCACCCCTCCACTTT.

This clonotype was seen many times. This rearrangement joins TRBV27 to TRBJ1-4; possible D gene TRBD1, 5 bases. Trimming stripped 8 bases from V and 4 bases from J, with 14 bases between. Looked up from germline, CDR1 is MNHEY and CDR2 is SMNVEV (reference sequence). This CDR3 region has 14 residues. The CDR3 coding sequence is TGTGCCAGCGGAGGGAGGACACATAATGAAAAACTGTTTTTT. Its protein is CASGGRTHNEKLFF.

This chain connects TRBV4-3 to TRBJ1-1, with D perhaps TRBD1 (6 bases). Between the trimmed V and J ends, which lost 0 bases and 0 bases, there was a span of 14 bases. The CDR3 is 17 residues long. Germline lookup yields CDR1 LGHNA and CDR2 YSLEER. This chain's CDR3 is CASSQDAAGAMNTEAFF. CDR3 DNA sequence: TGCGCCAGCAGCCAAGATGCCGCAGGGGCCATGAACACTGAAGCTTTCTTT.

This clonotype was detected only a few times. DNA of the CDR3: TGTGCCTGGAGCTTAACCGAGACCCAGTACTTC. Translation: CAWSLTETQYF. The chain joins TRBV30 to TRBJ2-5; no clear D gene. The V gene's germline CDR1 is GTSNPN and CDR2 SVGIG (reference sequence). The CDR3 runs to 11 residues. V was shortened by 3 bases and J by 5 bases, with 7 bases between the two germline ends. Full variable domain (remainder filled in from reference TRBV30 and TRBJ2-5): SQTIHQWPATLVQPVGSPLSLECTVEGTSNPNLYWYRQAAGRGLQLLFYSVGIGQISSEVPQNLSASRPQDRQFILSSKKLLLSDSGFYLCAWSLTETQYFGPGTRLLVL.

This clonotype was recorded at least ten times. The chain couples TRBV10-3 to TRBJ2-7; D perhaps matches TRBD2 (5 bases). The V and J ends lost 6 bases and 0 bases respectively, with 12 bases between them. Germline V gene sequence: CDR1 ENHRY, CDR2 SYGVKD. The CDR3 runs 14 residues. In DNA, the CDR3 is TGTGCCATCAGGGACTCGGGCAGCTCCTACGAGCAGTACTTC. It translates to CAIRDSGSSYEQYF.

This clonotype was counted at least ten times. The genes are TRBV7-2 and TRBJ2-5, with D unresolved. CDR3 size: 13 residues. Trimming stripped 5 bases from V and 5 bases from J, with 12 bases between. CDR1 and CDR2 from the germline V gene are SGHTA and FQGNSA. The CDR3: CASSRDLGETQYF. The CDR3 nucleotides are TGTGCCAGCAGCCGAGACCTTGGGGAGACCCAGTACTTC.

Ten or more counts support this clonotype. CDR3 in DNA: TGTGCCAGCAGTCTACAACAGGGACTCTCAACGCTGGCTTTCTTT. This codes for CASSLQQGLSTLAFF. The chain is built from TRBV28 and TRBJ1-1, with D perhaps TRBD1 (6 bases). The CDR3 has 15 residues. The ends were cut back, 5 bases at V and 11 bases at J, with 24 bases in the middle. Germline CDR1 is MDHEN and CDR2 is SYDVKM.

The genes are TRBV27 and TRBJ2-1; 9 nucleotides agree with TRBD1. V shed 3 bases and J 5 bases; nucleotides not matched to a gene: 2. The CDR3 is 14 residues long. CDR1 and CDR2 from the germline V gene are MNHEY and SMNVEV (reference sequence). Here the CDR3 reads CASSLGTGHNEQFF. In nucleotides, the CDR3 is TGTGCCAGCAGTTTGGGGACAGGGCACAATGAGCAGTTCTTC.

This clonotype was recorded at least ten times. V gene TRBV28 combines with J gene TRBJ2-7; no clear D gene. V was pared by 8 bases and J by 2 bases, with 16 bases between. Germline V gene sequence: CDR1 MDHEN, CDR2 SYDVKM. CDR3 length: 14 residues. CDR3 sequence (DNA): TGTGCCAGCCAACCAGCAGTCAATACCTACGAGCAGTACTTC. It codes for CASQPAVNTYEQYF.